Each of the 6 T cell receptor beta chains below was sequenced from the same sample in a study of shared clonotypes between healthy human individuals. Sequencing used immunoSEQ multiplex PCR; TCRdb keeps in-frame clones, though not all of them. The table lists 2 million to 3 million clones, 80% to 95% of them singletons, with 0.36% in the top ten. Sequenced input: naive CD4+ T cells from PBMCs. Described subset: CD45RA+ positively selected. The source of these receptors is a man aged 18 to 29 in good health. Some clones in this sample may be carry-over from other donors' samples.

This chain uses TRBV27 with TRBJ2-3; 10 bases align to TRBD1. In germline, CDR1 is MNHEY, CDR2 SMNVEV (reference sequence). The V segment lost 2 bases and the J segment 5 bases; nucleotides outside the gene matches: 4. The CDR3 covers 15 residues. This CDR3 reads CASSLGDRGGDTQYF. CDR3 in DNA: TGTGCCAGCAGTTTAGGGGACAGGGGTGGAGATACGCAGTATTTT.

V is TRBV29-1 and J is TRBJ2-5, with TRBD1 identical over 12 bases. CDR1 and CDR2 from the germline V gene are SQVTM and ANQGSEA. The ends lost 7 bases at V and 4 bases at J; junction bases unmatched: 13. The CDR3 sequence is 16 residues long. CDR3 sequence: CSATLLGQGAGETQYF. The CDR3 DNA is TGCAGCGCCACCCTGTTGGGACAGGGGGCAGGAGAGACCCAGTACTTC.

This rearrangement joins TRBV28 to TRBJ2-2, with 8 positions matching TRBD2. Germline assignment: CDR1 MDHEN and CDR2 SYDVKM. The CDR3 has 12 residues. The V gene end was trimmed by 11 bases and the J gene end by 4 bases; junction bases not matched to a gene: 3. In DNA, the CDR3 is TGTGCCGGCGGGACTAGCACCGGGGAGCTGTTTTTT. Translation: CAGGTSTGELFF.

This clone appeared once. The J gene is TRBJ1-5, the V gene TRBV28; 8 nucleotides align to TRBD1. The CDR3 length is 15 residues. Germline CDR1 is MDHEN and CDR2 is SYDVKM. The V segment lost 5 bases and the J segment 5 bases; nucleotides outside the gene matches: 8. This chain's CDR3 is CASSPWTGPHQPQHF. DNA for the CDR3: TGTGCCAGCAGTCCCTGGACAGGGCCTCATCAGCCCCAGCATTTT.

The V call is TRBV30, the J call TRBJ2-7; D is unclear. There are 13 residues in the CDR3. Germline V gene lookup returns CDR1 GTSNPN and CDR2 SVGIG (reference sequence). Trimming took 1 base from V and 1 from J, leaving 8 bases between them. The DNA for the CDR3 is TGTGCCTGGAGTGACCACAGATCCTACGAGCAGTACTTC. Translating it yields CAWSDHRSYEQYF.

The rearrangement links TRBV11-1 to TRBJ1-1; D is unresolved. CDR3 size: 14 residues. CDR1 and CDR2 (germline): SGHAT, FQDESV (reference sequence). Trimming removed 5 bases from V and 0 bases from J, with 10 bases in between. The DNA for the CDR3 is TGTGCCAGCAGCCCCGATCCTCTGAACACTGAAGCTTTCTTT. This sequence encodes CASSPDPLNTEAFF. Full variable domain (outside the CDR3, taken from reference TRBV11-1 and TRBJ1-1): EAEVAQSPRYKITEKSQAVAFWCDPISGHATLYWYRQILGQGPELLVQFQDESVVDDSQLPKDRFSAERLKGVDSTLKIQPAELGDSAMYLCASSPDPLNTEAFFGQGTRLTVV.